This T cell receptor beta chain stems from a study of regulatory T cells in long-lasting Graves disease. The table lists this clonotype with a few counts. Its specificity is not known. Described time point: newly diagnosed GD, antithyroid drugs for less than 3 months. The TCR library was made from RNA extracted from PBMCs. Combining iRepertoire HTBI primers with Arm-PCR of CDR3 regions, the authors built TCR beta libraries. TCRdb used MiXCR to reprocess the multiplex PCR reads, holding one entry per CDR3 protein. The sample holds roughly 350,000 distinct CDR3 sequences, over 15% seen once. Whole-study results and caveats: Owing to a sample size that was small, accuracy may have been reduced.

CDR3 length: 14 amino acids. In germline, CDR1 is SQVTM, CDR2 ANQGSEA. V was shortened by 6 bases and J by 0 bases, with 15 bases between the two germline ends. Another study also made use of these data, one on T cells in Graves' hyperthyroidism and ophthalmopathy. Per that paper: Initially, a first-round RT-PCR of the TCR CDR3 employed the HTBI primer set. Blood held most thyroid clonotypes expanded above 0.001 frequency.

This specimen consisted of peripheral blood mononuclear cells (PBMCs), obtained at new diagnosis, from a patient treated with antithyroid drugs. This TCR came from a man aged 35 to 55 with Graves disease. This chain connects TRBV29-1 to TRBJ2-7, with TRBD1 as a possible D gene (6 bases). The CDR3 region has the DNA TGCAGCGTCGCAGACAGGCTGAACTCCTACGAGCAGTACTTC. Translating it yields CSVADRLNSYEQYF.